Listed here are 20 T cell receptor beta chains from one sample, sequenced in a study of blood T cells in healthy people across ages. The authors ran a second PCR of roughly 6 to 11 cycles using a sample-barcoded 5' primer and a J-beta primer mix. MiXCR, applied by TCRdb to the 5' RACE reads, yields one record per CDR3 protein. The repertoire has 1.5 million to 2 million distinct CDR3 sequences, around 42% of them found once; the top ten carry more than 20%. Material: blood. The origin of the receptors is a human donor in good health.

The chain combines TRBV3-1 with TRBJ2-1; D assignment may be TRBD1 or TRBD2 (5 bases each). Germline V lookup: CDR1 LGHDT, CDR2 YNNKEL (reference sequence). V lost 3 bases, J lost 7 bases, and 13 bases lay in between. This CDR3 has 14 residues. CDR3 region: CASSHGDEANEQFF. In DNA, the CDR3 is TGTGCCAGCAGCCACGGGGACGAGGCAAATGAGCAGTTCTTC.

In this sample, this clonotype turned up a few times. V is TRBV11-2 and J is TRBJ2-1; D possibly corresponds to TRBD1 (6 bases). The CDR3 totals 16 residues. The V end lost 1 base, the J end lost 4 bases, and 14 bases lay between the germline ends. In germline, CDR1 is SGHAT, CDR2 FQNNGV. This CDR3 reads CASSLVQGMPYNEQFF. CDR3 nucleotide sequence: TGTGCCAGCAGCTTAGTCCAGGGGATGCCTTACAATGAGCAGTTCTTC.

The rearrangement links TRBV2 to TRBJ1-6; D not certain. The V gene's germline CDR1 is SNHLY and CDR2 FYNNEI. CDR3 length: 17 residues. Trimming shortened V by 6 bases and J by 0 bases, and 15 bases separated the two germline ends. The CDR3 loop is CASSQRAASSYNSPLHF. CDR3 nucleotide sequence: TGTGCCAGCAGCCAGAGGGCAGCTAGCTCCTATAATTCACCCCTCCACTTT.

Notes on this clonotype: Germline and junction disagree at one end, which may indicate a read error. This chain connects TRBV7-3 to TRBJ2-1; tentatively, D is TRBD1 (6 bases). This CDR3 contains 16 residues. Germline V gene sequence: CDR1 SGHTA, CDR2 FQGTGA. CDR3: CASSLTIGQSYNGQFF. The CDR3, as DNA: TGTGCCAGCAGCTTAACTATTGGACAGTCCTACAATGGGCAGTTCTTC. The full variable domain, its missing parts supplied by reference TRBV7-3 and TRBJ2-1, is GAGVSQTPSNKVTEKGKYVELRCDPISGHTALYWYRQSLGQGPEFLIYFQGTGAADDSGLPNDRFFAVRPEGSVSTLKIQRTERGDSAVYLCASSLTIGQSYNGQFFGPGTRLTVL.

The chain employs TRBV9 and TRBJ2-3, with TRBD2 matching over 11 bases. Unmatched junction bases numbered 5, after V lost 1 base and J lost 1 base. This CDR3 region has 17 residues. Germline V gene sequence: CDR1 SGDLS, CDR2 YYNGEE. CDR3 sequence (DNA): TGTGCCAGCAGCGTATTCCCGGGACTAGCGGGCACAGATACGCAGTATTTT. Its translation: CASSVFPGLAGTDTQYF.

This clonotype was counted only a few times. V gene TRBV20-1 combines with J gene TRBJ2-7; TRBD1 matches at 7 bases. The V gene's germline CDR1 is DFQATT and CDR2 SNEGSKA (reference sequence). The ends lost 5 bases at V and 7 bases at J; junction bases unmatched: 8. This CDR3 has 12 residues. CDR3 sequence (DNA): TGCAGTGCTGCCCCGGGACAGAGGGAGCAGTACTTC. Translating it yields CSAAPGQREQYF.

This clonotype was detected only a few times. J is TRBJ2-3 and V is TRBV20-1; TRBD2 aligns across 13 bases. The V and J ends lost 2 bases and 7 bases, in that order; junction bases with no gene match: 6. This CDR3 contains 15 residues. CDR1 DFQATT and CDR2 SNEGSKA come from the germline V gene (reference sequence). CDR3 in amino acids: CSARRGTSGAHTQYF. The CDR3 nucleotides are TGCAGTGCTAGACGTGGGACTAGCGGGGCTCATACGCAGTATTTT.

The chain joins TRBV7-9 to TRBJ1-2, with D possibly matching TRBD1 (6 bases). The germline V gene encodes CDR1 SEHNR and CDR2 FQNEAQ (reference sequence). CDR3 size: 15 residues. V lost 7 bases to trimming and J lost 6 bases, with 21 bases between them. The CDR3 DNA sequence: TGTGCCAGCACCAGCTTAAAATCAACAGGGAATGGCTACACCTTC. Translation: CASTSLKSTGNGYTF.

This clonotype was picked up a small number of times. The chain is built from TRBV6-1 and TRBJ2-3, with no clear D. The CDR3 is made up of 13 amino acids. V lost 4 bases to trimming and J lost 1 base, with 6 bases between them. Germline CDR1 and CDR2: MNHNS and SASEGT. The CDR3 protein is CASSGTRTDTQYF. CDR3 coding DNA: TGTGCCAGCAGTGGTACCCGCACAGATACGCAGTATTTT.

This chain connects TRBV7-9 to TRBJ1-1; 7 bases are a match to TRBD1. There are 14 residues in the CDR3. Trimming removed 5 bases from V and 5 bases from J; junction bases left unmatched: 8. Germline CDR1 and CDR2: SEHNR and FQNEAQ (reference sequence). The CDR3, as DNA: TGTGCCAGCAGCCCCCCCAGGGGGAGAACTGAAGCTTTCTTT. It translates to CASSPPRGRTEAFF. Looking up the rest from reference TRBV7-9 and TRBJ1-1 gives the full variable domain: DTGVSQNPRHKITKRGQNVTFRCDPISEHNRLYWYRQTLGQGPEFLTYFQNEAQLEKSRLLSDRFSAERPKGSFSTLEIQRTEQGDSAMYLCASSPPRGRTEAFFGQGTRLTVV.

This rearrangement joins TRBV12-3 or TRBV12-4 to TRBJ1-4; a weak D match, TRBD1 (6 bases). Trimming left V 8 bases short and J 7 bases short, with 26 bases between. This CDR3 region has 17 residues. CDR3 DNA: TGTGCCAGCCATGGGAGTAGGACAGAGACAGGTCCTGAAAAACTGTTTTTT. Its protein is CASHGSRTETGPEKLFF.

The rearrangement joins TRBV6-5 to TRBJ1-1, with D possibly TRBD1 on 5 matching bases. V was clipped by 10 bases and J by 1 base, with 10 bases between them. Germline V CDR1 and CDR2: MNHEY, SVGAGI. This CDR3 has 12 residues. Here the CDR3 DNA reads TGTGCCATCGGTAGGGGGAACACTGAAGCTTTCTTT. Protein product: CAIGRGNTEAFF.

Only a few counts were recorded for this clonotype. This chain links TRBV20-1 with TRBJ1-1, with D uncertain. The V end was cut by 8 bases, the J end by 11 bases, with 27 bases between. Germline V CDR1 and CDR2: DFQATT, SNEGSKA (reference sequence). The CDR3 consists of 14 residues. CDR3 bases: TGCAGTTGGCTTTCATGGCGGCCGATTGCTGTGGCTTTCTTT. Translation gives CSWLSWRPIAVAFF.

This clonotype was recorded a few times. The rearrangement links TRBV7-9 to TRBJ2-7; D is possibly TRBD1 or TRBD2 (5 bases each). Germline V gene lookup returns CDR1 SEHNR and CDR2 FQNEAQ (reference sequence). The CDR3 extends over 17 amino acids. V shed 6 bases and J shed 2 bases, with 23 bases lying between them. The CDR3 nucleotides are TGTGCCAGCAGTCAGGGCTGGGGACCCGCTGGGACCTACGAGCAGTACTTC. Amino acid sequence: CASSQGWGPAGTYEQYF.

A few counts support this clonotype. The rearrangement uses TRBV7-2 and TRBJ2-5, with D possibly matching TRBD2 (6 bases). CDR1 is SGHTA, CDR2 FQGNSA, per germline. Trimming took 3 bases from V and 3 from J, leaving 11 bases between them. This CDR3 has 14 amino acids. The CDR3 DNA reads TGTGCCAGCAGCTTCAATGGACTAAAAGAGACCCAGTACTTC. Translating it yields CASSFNGLKETQYF.

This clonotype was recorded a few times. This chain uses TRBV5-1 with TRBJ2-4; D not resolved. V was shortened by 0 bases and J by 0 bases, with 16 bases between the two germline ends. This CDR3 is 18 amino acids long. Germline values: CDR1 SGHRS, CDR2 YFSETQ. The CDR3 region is CASSLVGSATLAKNIQYF. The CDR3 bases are TGCGCCAGCAGCTTGGTAGGGTCCGCCACCTTAGCCAAAAACATTCAGTACTTC.

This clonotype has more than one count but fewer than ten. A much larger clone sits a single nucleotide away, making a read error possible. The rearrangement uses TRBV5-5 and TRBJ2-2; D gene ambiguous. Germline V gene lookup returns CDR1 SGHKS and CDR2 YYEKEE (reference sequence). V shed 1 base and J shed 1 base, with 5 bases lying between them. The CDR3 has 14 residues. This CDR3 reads CASSLPGNTGELFF. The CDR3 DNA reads TGTGCCAGCAGCTTGCCAGGGAACACCGGGGAGCTGTTTTTT.

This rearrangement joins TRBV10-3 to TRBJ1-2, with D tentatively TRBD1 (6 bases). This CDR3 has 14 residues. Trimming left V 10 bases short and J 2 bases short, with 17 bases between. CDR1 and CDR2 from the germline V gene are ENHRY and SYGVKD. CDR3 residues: CATRGGRENYGYTF. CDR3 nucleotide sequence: TGTGCCACCAGAGGGGGACGGGAGAACTATGGCTACACCTTC.

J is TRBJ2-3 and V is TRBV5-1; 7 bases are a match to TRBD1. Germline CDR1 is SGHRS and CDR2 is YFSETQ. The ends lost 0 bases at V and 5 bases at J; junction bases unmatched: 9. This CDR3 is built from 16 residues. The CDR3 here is CASSLGPDRVGDTQYF. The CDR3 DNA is TGCGCCAGCAGCTTGGGTCCCGACAGGGTTGGAGATACGCAGTATTTT.

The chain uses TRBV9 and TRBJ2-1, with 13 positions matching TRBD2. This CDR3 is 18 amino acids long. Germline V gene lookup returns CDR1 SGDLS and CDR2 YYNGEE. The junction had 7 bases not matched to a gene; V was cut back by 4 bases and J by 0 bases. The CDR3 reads CASSTGLAGSSSYNEQFF. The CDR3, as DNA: TGTGCCAGCAGCACGGGACTAGCGGGGTCGAGCTCCTACAATGAGCAGTTCTTC.